This is a list of T cell receptor beta chains from one sample in a study of spatial heterogeneity in lung cancer. MiXCR, run by TCRdb on the 5' RACE reads, gives a single entry per CDR3 protein. This sample has 45,000 to 65,000 distinct CDR3 sequences, with roughly 7.4% found just once. This specimen was PBMCs, taken at follow-up. These receptors all stem from a female donor with early-stage non-small cell lung cancer. Both conserved end residues are part of each CDR3. D genes are given only for firm matches. Rows may omit the clone size; those that give it use once, few, many or a size class.

many	TRBD1	TRBV5-1	TRBJ2-5	TGCGCCAGCAGCTTACCTACAGGGGGAGAGACCCAGTACTTC	CASSLPTGGETQYF
NA	NA	TRBV14	TRBJ1-2	TGTGCCAGCAGCGGATCGATATTTTCGTCAACCGGTGGCTACACCTTC	CASSGSIFSSTGGYTF
many	NA	TRBV6-5	TRBJ2-7	TGTGCCAGCAGCTTTGTTACAGGTGACGAGCAGTACTTC	CASSFVTGDEQYF
many	NA	TRBV6-5	TRBJ1-2	TGTGCCAGCAGTTACAAGGCCCAGACGCTTAGTGGCTACACCTTC	CASSYKAQTLSGYTF
many	TRBD1	TRBV15	TRBJ2-7	TGTGCCACCAGCAGATCCCCGGGACAGGGGTTACCCTACGAGCAGTACTTC	CATSRSPGQGLPYEQYF
many	TRBD2	TRBV5-1	TRBJ2-3	TGCGCCAGCAGCTTGGCGAGCGGGGGAAGAGATACGCAGTATTTT	CASSLASGGRDTQYF
many	TRBD1	TRBV29-1	TRBJ2-4	TGCAGCGTTGAAGAGGGGACAGGGTTTCGCCAGTACTTC	CSVEEGTGFRQYF
many	TRBD2	TRBV29-1	TRBJ2-3	TGCAGCGCCGGACTAGCGGGGAGCACAGATACGCAGTATTTT	CSAGLAGSTDTQYF
many	TRBD2	TRBV20-1	TRBJ2-7	TGCAGTGCTAGAATGGTAGCGGGGGACTCCTACGAGCAGTACTTC	CSARMVAGDSYEQYF
many	TRBD2	TRBV7-2	TRBJ2-7	TGTGCCAGCAGCCAAGGGACTAGCGGATACTACGAGCAGTACTTC	CASSQGTSGYYEQYF
few	TRBD2	TRBV28	TRBJ2-7	TGTGCCAGCAGTTATGCGGGGGGGCCCTACGAGCAGTACTTC	CASSYAGGPYEQYF
many	TRBD1	TRBV7-2	TRBJ2-3	TGTGCCAGCAGCTTTCGAGGGGGCAGAAATACGCAGTATTTT	CASSFRGGRNTQYF
few	NA	TRBV7-2	TRBJ2-2	TGTGCCAGCAGACTGATGCGGAACACCGGGGAGCTGTTTTTT	CASRLMRNTGELFF
NA	NA	TRBV18	TRBJ1-2	TGTGCCAGCTCACCTTCCGGGCAAGAAGGCTACACCTTC	CASSPSGQEGYTF
many	NA	TRBV10-3	TRBJ2-1	TGTGCCATCGAGACAGACAATGAGCAGTTCTTC	CAIETDNEQFF
many	NA	TRBV6-5	TRBJ2-7	TGTGCCAGCAGTTACGACGGGGAATCCTACGAGCAGTACTTC	CASSYDGESYEQYF
NA	TRBD1	TRBV20-1	TRBJ2-5	TGCAGTGCTAGAGTGTTCACAGGGGAGTCAGAGACCCAGTACTTC	CSARVFTGESETQYF
many	TRBD1	TRBV7-9	TRBJ2-7	TGTGCCAGCAGCTTAGGTACAGGGGCTTCCTACGAGCAGTACTTC	CASSLGTGASYEQYF
many	NA	TRBV27	TRBJ2-3	TGTGCCAGCAGTTTGCGCTTCGCCACAGATACGCAGTATTTT	CASSLRFATDTQYF
many	TRBD2	TRBV5-1	TRBJ2-1	TGCGCCAGCAGACTAGCGCTTCCCTACAATGAGCAGTTCTTC	CASRLALPYNEQFF
few	TRBD1	TRBV11-2	TRBJ2-4	TGTGCCAGCAGCTCGACAGGGCTAGCCAAAAACATTCAGTACTTC	CASSSTGLAKNIQYF
few	NA	TRBV28	TRBJ1-3	TGTGCCAGCCGTCCGGACGGCGGTGGAAACACCATATATTTT	CASRPDGGGNTIYF
NA	NA	TRBV7-9	TRBJ2-2	TGTGCCAGCAGCTTCCCGGGGGGCCGTACCGGGGAGCTGTTTTTT	CASSFPGGRTGELFF
many	TRBD1	TRBV11-2	TRBJ2-7	TGTGCCAGCAGCCCCGGACAGGGACCCTACGAGCAGTACTTC	CASSPGQGPYEQYF
NA	TRBD2	TRBV7-2	TRBJ2-1	TGTGCCAGCAGCTCTAGCGGGGGGAGTTACAATGAGCAGTTCTTC	CASSSSGGSYNEQFF
NA	TRBD1	TRBV5-1	TRBJ2-3	TGCGCCAGCAGCCCTACAGGGGGAAGTGGTACGCAGTATTTT	CASSPTGGSGTQYF
NA	NA	TRBV15	TRBJ1-1	TGTGCCACCAGCAGAGAACCTGATCGCACTGAAGCTTTCTTT	CATSREPDRTEAFF
NA	NA	TRBV9	TRBJ2-5	TGTGCCAGCAGCGTAGGACAGGCGGGTGAGACCCAGTACTTC	CASSVGQAGETQYF
many	NA	TRBV4-3	TRBJ2-3	TGCGCCAGCAGTCGAGGGGGGGCGCTTGCGGCAGATACGCAGTATTTT	CASSRGGALAADTQYF
NA	NA	TRBV7-9	TRBJ1-4	TGTGCCAGCAGCCACCTTAAAGGGACTAATGAAAAACTGTTTTTT	CASSHLKGTNEKLFF
many	TRBD1	TRBV4-1	TRBJ2-6	TGCGCCAGCAGCCCGGGGACAGGGGCTGGGGCCAACGTCCTGACTTTC	CASSPGTGAGANVLTF
medium-sized	NA	TRBV12-3/TRBV12-4	TRBJ1-5	TGTGCCAGCAGATCCGGGACGGTGCATGATAGCAATCAGCCCCAGCATTTT	CASRSGTVHDSNQPQHF
many	TRBD1	TRBV14	TRBJ2-2	TGTGCCAGCAGCCCGACAGGGACCGGGGAGCTGTTTTTT	CASSPTGTGELFF
many	NA	TRBV28	TRBJ2-7	TGTGCCAGCAGTTCCATACCGTACGAGCAGTACTTC	CASSSIPYEQYF
few	TRBD1	TRBV20-1	TRBJ2-5	TGCAGTGCCATAGGAACAGGGGGCGTTGGGACCCAGTACTTC	CSAIGTGGVGTQYF
many	TRBD1	TRBV7-9	TRBJ2-2	TGTGCCAGCAGCCGGACAGGGTTTGAGACCGGGGAGCTGTTTTTT	CASSRTGFETGELFF
few	TRBD1	TRBV6-2/TRBV6-3	TRBJ1-5	TGTGCCAGCAGCCCCAGAGCCAACACAGGGGTGGATCAGCCCCAGCATTTT	CASSPRANTGVDQPQHF